The clone carrying this TCR beta chain was found a few times. Antigen unknown. This clone may be a read error of a much larger clone one base away. Germline CDR1 and CDR2: DFQATT and SNEGSKA (reference sequence). The CDR3 runs 16 residues. V dropped 3 bases and J dropped 5 bases, with 20 bases sitting between them. The data originate from a study of metastatic and nonmetastatic thyroid tumors. Looking at the study overall: Repertoire comparison spanned blood and tumor or nodule tissue of malignant and benign thyroid patients. Overall study results and limits: Reported TCR beta diversity, measured in blood and tumor, was significantly higher for malignant thyroid tumors than for benign nodules.

Authors' processing steps: What underpinned the distant-metastasis classifier for papillary thyroid cancer was the set of CDR3 differences across clinicopathological groups. TCRdb reprocessed the PCR reads via MiXCR. The V and J calls here are based on TCRdb, not the publication. The data hold tens of thousands of clones, with approximately 12% observed a single time. Treatment of any kind had been given to no patient before thyroid surgery. Sequenced sample: blood. This sequence joins TRBV20-1 and TRBJ1-5; D might be TRBD1 (6 bases). The receptor's source is a female donor with papillary thyroid cancer or a benign thyroid nodule (not recorded which). Some clones in this sample may be carry-over from other donors' samples. CDR3: CSARVGGGIRYQPQHF. The CDR3, as DNA: TGCAGTGCTAGGGTGGGCGGGGGCATAAGGTATCAGCCCCAGCATTTT.